These 3 T cell receptor beta chains were all obtained from the same sample, sequenced in a study of chemoradiotherapy in HPV16-positive cancers (dated 2022 in TCRdb). The library relied on the immunoSEQ multiplex PCR assay. Imported from immuneACCESS, the table was reduced by TCRdb to in-frame sequences with V and J called. These copies leave out some clones; in studies compared against another copy, an unresolved V gene accounts for under half, and the cause of the remainder is not known. Across this sample there are about 10,000 clones, with roughly 70% seen only once. About 8.8% of the sample lies in the top ten. The specimen was obtained from a patient who underwent chemoradiotherapy. The receptor source for this set is a human donor with HPV-associated anogenital cancer.

V and J are TRBV28 and TRBJ2-2, with 7 positions matching TRBD1. The CDR3 consists of 14 residues. The V segment lost 6 bases and the J segment 1 base; nucleotides outside the gene matches: 2. CDR1 and CDR2 (germline): MDHEN, SYDVKM. The CDR3 here is CASRRQGNTGELFF. CDR3 DNA: TGTGCCAGCAGGCGACAGGGGAACACCGGGGAGCTGTTTTTT.

In this sample, this clone turned up once. This chain links TRBV7-2 with TRBJ2-3, with D perhaps matching TRBD2 (6 bases). Germline loops: CDR1 SGHTA, CDR2 FQGNSA. The CDR3 contains 14 residues. The V gene lost 6 bases and the J gene lost 1 base, with 11 bases spanning the gap. CDR3 in DNA: TGTGCCAGCAGTTCAGGAGGGGGCACAGATACGCAGTATTTT. Translating gives CASSSGGGTDTQYF.

This clone was seen only a few times. The rearrangement uses TRBV30 and TRBJ1-1, with D uncertain. The germline V gene encodes CDR1 GTSNPN and CDR2 SVGIG (reference sequence). This CDR3 is built from 16 residues. The V end was cut by 1 base, the J end by 2 bases, with 17 bases between. As DNA, the CDR3 is TGTGCCTGGAGTGAACCCCCAAACGCGCGTAACACTGAAGCTTTCTTT. Protein: CAWSEPPNARNTEAFF.